The 12 T cell receptor beta chains listed next were all sequenced from one sample in a study of identical twins' blood T cells. One entry per CDR3 protein results from TCRdb running MiXCR on the 5' RACE reads. The table shows a few hundred thousand distinct CDR3 sequences, with under 30% occurring only once. Sequencing was performed on PBMCs. These receptor sequences come from a woman aged 18-49 years in good health.

This clonotype was observed a handful of times. V is TRBV6-2 or TRBV6-3 and J is TRBJ1-4; D ambiguous. The CDR3 runs to 13 residues. V was shortened by 4 bases and J by 8 bases, with 11 bases between the two germline ends. Germline CDR1 is MNHEY and CDR2 is SVGEGT. This CDR3 is CASSLRSREKLFF. The DNA for the CDR3 is TGTGCCAGCAGTTTGAGGTCGCGAGAAAAACTGTTTTTT.

This clonotype occurred a few times. At one end the junction does not follow the germline gene, possibly because of a read error. The chain carries TRBV19 and TRBJ2-2; perhaps TRBD2 as D (6 bases). The germline gives CDR1 LNHDA, CDR2 SQIVND (reference sequence). CDR3 length: 14 amino acids. The CDR3 DNA reads TGTGCCAGTAGAAGTCGCCCGAACACCGGGGGGCTGTTTTTT. Protein sequence: CASRSRPNTGGLFF. The full variable domain, completed using reference TRBV19 and TRBJ2-2, is DGGITQSPKYLFRKEGQNVTLSCEQNLNHDAMYWYRQDPGQGLRLIYYSQIVNDFQKGDIAEGYSVSREKKESFPLTVTSAQKNPTAFYLCASRSRPNTGGLFFGEGSRLTVL.

This clonotype was counted ten times or more. V gene TRBV3-1 combines with J gene TRBJ2-2; D gene unclear. The CDR3 runs 15 residues. With 1 base removed from V and 1 base from J, the gap between germline ends came to 7 bases. Per germline, CDR1 LGHDT and CDR2 YNNKEL (reference sequence). This CDR3 reads CASSQGARNTGELFF. The CDR3 DNA reads TGTGCCAGCAGCCAAGGGGCGCGGAACACCGGGGAGCTGTTTTTT. Drawing the rest from reference TRBV3-1 and TRBJ2-2, the complete variable domain is DTAVSQTPKYLVTQMGNDKSIKCEQNLGHDTMYWYKQDSKKFLKIMFSYNNKELIINETVPNRFSPKSPDKAHLNLHINSLELGDSAVYFCASSQGARNTGELFFGEGSRLTVL.

This clonotype turned up a few times. The junction departs from germline at one end; a sequencing error may be responsible. V is TRBV6-5 and J is TRBJ1-3; D is unclear. Germline V CDR1 and CDR2: MNHEY, SVGAGI. The CDR3 extends over 16 amino acids. This CDR3 is CASSYSSGHSGNTTYF. The CDR3 DNA reads as TGTGCCAGCAGTTACTCGAGCGGCCACTCTGGAAACACCACATATTTT.

With respect to this clonotype: A much larger clone lies a single base off, so this may be a read error. The chain recombines TRBV24-1 with TRBJ2-3; D might be TRBD2 (6 bases). Per germline, CDR1 KGHDR and CDR2 SFDVKD. CDR3 size: 16 residues. The DNA for the CDR3 is TGTGCCACCAGTGATTTCGGCGGGGTCAGCACAGATACGCGGTATTTT. Translating it yields CATSDFGGVSTDTRYF.

At least ten counts were recorded for this clonotype. This chain uses TRBV20-1 with TRBJ1-6; D gene unclear. CDR1 DFQATT and CDR2 SNEGSKA come from the germline V gene (reference sequence). The V gene lost 1 base and the J gene lost 0 bases, with 13 bases spanning the gap. The CDR3 contains 17 residues. CDR3 residues: CSARAWQSSSYNSPLHF. DNA for the CDR3: TGCAGTGCTAGAGCTTGGCAGAGCAGCTCCTATAATTCACCCCTCCACTTT.

CDR3 residues: CASSSESGEIAFF. CDR3 DNA: TGTGCCAGCAGCTCAGAGTCCGGGGAGATAGCTTTCTTT. The J gene is TRBJ1-1, the V gene TRBV7-9, with D unclear. From germline, CDR1 is SEHNR and CDR2 FQNEAQ (reference sequence). This CDR3 region has 13 residues. V dropped 4 bases and J dropped 10 bases, with 16 bases sitting between them.

This sequence joins TRBV5-6 and TRBJ1-5, with D tentatively TRBD1 (6 bases). The V gene's germline CDR1 is SGHDT and CDR2 YYEEEE. V was trimmed by 1 base and J by 0 bases, leaving 8 bases between them. This CDR3 comprises 15 residues. The CDR3 coding sequence is TGTGCCAGCAGCTTGCAGGGGAGTAGCAATCAGCCCCAGCATTTT. The encoded protein is CASSLQGSSNQPQHF.

The rearrangement joins TRBV7-9 to TRBJ2-3, with D perhaps matching TRBD2 (6 bases). The CDR3 extends over 14 amino acids. Germline lookup yields CDR1 SEHNR and CDR2 FQNEAQ (reference sequence). The V gene lost 5 bases and the J gene lost 4 bases, with 13 bases spanning the gap. Here the CDR3 reads CASSPDYSPDTQYF. CDR3 bases: TGTGCCAGCAGCCCGGACTATTCACCAGATACGCAGTATTTT.

J is TRBJ2-3 and V is TRBV5-1; no clear D gene. Trimming took 5 bases from V and 0 from J, leaving 7 bases between them. CDR1 is SGHRS and CDR2 is YFSETQ in the germline V gene. This CDR3 contains 13 residues. This chain's CDR3 is CASSYTSTDTQYF. The CDR3 DNA is TGCGCCAGCAGTTATACTAGCACAGATACGCAGTATTTT. Full variable domain (remainder filled in from reference TRBV5-1 and TRBJ2-3): KAGVTQTPRYLIKTRGQQVTLSCSPISGHRSVSWYQQTPGQGLQFLFEYFSETQRNKGNFPGRFSGRQFSNSRSEMNVSTLELGDSALYLCASSYTSTDTQYFGPGTRLTVL.

This clonotype was counted between two and nine times. This chain joins TRBV7-2 and TRBJ1-2; 9 bases are shared with TRBD1. This CDR3 region has 16 residues. J lost 8 bases, V lost 1 base, and 11 bases had no gene match. Germline V gene sequence: CDR1 SGHTA, CDR2 FQGNSA. CDR3 nucleotides: TGTGCCAGCAGCTTAGACGGACAACAGGGGGCGAGGGGCTACACCTTC. Protein product: CASSLDGQQGARGYTF.

This clonotype was recorded many times. The rearrangement links TRBV20-1 to TRBJ1-5; 8 positions agree with TRBD1. The V gene end was trimmed by 5 bases and the J gene end by 0 bases; junction bases not matched to a gene: 3. The CDR3 totals 14 residues. The germline V gene has CDR1 DFQATT and CDR2 SNEGSKA (reference sequence). This CDR3 is CSAGQGNSNQPQHF. CDR3 DNA: TGCAGTGCTGGACAGGGAAATAGCAATCAGCCCCAGCATTTT.